The following is a T cell receptor (beta chain) sequence with its context. CDR1 and CDR2 (germline): SNHLY, FYNNEI. Trimming took 5 bases from V and 7 from J, leaving 15 bases between them. This CDR3 comprises 14 residues. This entry is derived from a study of blood T cells in healthy people across ages. With a J-beta primer mix and a sample-barcoded 5' primer, a second PCR ran about 7 to 11 cycles. One entry per CDR3 protein, called by TCRdb with MiXCR from the 5' RACE reads. Of about 650,000 distinct CDR3 sequences in the sample, around 32% were seen once. Sequencing used blood. The TCR originated in a woman of 80 years or more in good health. V gene TRBV2 combines with J gene TRBJ1-5; D call uncertain. CDR3 sequence: CASSLAVGMQPQHF. The CDR3 coding sequence is TGTGCCAGCAGTTTAGCGGTTGGCATGCAGCCCCAGCATTTT.